This TCR beta chain was identified in a study of blood T cell repertoires in COVID-19. Study summary: T cells, B-cell-depleted T cells, or PBMCs provided the cDNA or gDNA that served as material.

This table comes from immunoSEQ multiplex PCR, and its TCRdb copy is limited to in-frame clones, with some not included. The sample yields approximately 530,000 clones, roughly nine tenths seen once. Unmatched junction bases numbered 8, after V lost 0 bases and J lost 3 bases. The germline V gene has CDR1 MNHNS and CDR2 SASEGT. The CDR3 consists of 17 residues. The clonotype was recovered from a woman in her 50s with COVID-19, enrolled during active disease. Sequenced material: peripheral blood. V is TRBV6-1 and J is TRBJ2-7; 10 bases map to TRBD2. CDR3 loop: CASSEAAASGGLYEQYF. CDR3 in DNA: TGTGCCAGCAGTGAAGCCGCGGCTAGCGGGGGACTCTACGAGCAGTACTTC.